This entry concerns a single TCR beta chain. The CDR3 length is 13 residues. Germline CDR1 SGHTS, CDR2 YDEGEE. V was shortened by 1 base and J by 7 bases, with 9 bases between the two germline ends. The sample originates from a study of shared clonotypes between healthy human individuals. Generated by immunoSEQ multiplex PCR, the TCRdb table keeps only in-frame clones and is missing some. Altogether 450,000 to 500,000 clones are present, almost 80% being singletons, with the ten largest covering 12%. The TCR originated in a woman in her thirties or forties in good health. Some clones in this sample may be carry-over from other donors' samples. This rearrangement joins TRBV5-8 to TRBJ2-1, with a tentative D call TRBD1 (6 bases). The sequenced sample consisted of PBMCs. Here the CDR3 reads CASSLNRANEQFF. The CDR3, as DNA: TGTGCCAGCAGCTTGAACAGGGCAAATGAGCAGTTCTTC.